The text below deals with one T cell receptor (beta chain). This record comes from a study of cytomegalovirus exposure and HLA in healthy donors. Primers for the PCR totalled 60 Vbeta and 13 Jbeta. Assay: immunoSEQ multiplex PCR; the TCRdb copy retains only in-frame clones and omits some. Among about 200,000 clones, around 81% were seen once, and the ten largest hold about 1.8%. J was trimmed by 5 bases and V by 3 bases; bases with no gene match: 10. CDR3 size: 16 residues. The germline V gene encodes CDR1 LNHDA and CDR2 SQIVND (reference sequence). The chain joins TRBV19 to TRBJ1-5, with TRBD1 identical over 7 bases. Sequenced material: PBMCs. The TCR was taken from a man in his late teens or twenties in good health and CMV-seronegative. Written as DNA, the CDR3 is TGTGCCAGTAGTATTGAGGTGACAGGGAATGATCAGCCCCAGCATTTT. Translation: CASSIEVTGNDQPQHF.